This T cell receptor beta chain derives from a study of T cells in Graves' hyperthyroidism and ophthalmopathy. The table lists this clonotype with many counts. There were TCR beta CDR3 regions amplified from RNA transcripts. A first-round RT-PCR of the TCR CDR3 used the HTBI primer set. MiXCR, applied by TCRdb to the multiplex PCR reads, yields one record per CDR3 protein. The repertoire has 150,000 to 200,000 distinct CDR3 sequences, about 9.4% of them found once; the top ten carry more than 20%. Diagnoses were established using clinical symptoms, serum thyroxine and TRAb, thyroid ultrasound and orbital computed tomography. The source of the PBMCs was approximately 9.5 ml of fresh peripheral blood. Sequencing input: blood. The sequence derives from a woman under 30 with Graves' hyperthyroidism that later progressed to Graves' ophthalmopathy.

For the CDR3, the DNA is TGCGCCAGCAGCTTTGAGACCTATGGCTACACCTTC. It specifies CASSFETYGYTF. This chain uses TRBV5-1 with TRBJ1-2; D is unresolved. This CDR3 is 12 amino acids long. Germline-derived CDR1 and CDR2 are SGHRS and YFSETQ. V was pared by 2 bases and J by 4 bases, with 6 bases between. The whole variable domain, remainder taken from reference TRBV5-1 and TRBJ1-2, is KAGVTQTPRYLIKTRGQQVTLSCSPISGHRSVSWYQQTPGQGLQFLFEYFSETQRNKGNFPGRFSGRQFSNSRSEMNVSTLELGDSALYLCASSFETYGYTFGSGTRLTVV.